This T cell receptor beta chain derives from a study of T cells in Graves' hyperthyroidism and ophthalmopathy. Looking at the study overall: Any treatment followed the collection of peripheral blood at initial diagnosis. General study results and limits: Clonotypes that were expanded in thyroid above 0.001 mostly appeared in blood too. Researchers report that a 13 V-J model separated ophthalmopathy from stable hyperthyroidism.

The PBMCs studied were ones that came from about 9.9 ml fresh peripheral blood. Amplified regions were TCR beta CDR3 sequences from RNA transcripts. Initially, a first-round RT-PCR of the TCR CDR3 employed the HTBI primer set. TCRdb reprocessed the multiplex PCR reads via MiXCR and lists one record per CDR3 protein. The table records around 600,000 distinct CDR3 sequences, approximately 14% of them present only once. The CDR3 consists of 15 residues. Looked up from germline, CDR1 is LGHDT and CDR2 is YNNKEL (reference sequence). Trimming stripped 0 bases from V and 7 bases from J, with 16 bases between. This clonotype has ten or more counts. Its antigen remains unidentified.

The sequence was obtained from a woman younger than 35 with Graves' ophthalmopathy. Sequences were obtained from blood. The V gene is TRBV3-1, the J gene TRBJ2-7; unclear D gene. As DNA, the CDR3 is TGTGCCAGCAGCCAAGATAGTAGGGTAGTCGGGGAGCAGTACTTC. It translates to CASSQDSRVVGEQYF.